These 9 T cell receptor beta chains share one sample of origin, sequenced in a study of blood T cell repertoires in COVID-19. Sequencing was performed with immunoSEQ multiplex PCR; in TCRdb, only in-frame clones are kept and a portion is missing. In the table there are fewer than 250,000 clones, around 82% of which are singletons. What was sequenced was peripheral blood. The receptors were sampled from a woman in her thirties or forties with acute or convalescent COVID-19.

The CDR3 nucleotides are TGTGCCAGTAGTATCCAGCGGGGGGGGACAGATACGCAGTATTTT. Its translation is CASSIQRGGTDTQYF. The chain carries TRBV19 and TRBJ2-3, with TRBD2 matching 10 bases. CDR1 is LNHDA and CDR2 is SQIVND in the germline V gene (reference sequence). The CDR3 sequence is 15 residues long. V shed 3 bases, J shed 3 bases, and the junction held 3 bases outside the gene matches.

The gene calls are TRBV12-3 or TRBV12-4 and TRBJ1-2; tentatively, D is TRBD1 (5 bases). V lost 3 bases to trimming and J lost 7 bases, with 9 bases between them. The CDR3 is 12 amino acids. This CDR3 is CASSFGGTGYTF. CDR3 nucleotide sequence: TGTGCCAGCAGTTTTGGGGGGACTGGCTACACCTTC.

This clone was picked up a small number of times. The chain joins TRBV29-1 to TRBJ2-7; tentatively, D is TRBD1 (5 bases). This CDR3 is 15 amino acids long. V was shortened by 5 bases and J by 1 base, with 18 bases between the two germline ends. From germline, CDR1 is SQVTM and CDR2 ANQGSEA. The CDR3 coding sequence is TGCAGCGTTCAAAGGGCCAGGGCCTCGTCCTACGAGCAGTACTTC. This codes for CSVQRARASSYEQYF.

This chain uses TRBV6-5 with TRBJ2-4; D gene unclear. Germline V gene sequence: CDR1 MNHEY, CDR2 SVGAGI. V was clipped by 5 bases and J by 0 bases, with 5 bases between them. The CDR3 runs 13 residues. CDR3 nucleotides: TGTGCCAGCAGTAAACAAGCCAAAAACATTCAGTACTTC. Translating gives CASSKQAKNIQYF.

The chain links TRBV7-6 to TRBJ2-2; no definite D call. The germline gives CDR1 SGHVS, CDR2 FNYEAQ. The CDR3 loop spans 16 amino acids. V was clipped by 1 base and J by 3 bases, with 12 bases between them. CDR3 coding DNA: TGTGCCAGCAGCTTAGGGCAACCGGGTTACACCGGGGAGCTGTTTTTT. Its protein product is CASSLGQPGYTGELFF.

This sequence joins TRBV11-3 and TRBJ2-3; D possibly corresponds to TRBD2 (6 bases). This CDR3 is built from 14 residues. Germline V gene sequence: CDR1 SGHNT, CDR2 YENEEA. Trimming shortened V by 5 bases and J by 2 bases, and 11 bases separated the two germline ends. The CDR3 spells CASSGGAVTDTQYF. In DNA, the CDR3 is TGTGCCAGCAGCGGAGGGGCAGTCACAGATACGCAGTATTTT.

This rearrangement joins TRBV20-1 to TRBJ1-1, with no clear D. The CDR3 totals 11 residues. The ends were cut back, 8 bases at V and 3 bases at J, with 10 bases in the middle. Looked up from germline, CDR1 is DFQATT and CDR2 is SNEGSKA (reference sequence). The CDR3, as DNA: TGCAGTTTGCGGGAGGACACTGAAGCTTTCTTT. Translating it yields CSLREDTEAFF.

This sequence joins TRBV30 and TRBJ1-1, with D possibly matching TRBD1 (6 bases). The V gene's germline CDR1 is GTSNPN and CDR2 SVGIG (reference sequence). The CDR3 length is 12 residues. V lost 3 bases to trimming and J lost 1 base, with 6 bases between them. DNA for the CDR3: TGTGCCTGGAGAGGGGGGAACACTGAAGCTTTCTTT. Its translation: CAWRGGNTEAFF.

The V and J genes are TRBV10-2 and TRBJ1-5, with 7 bases fitting TRBD1. This CDR3 comprises 14 residues. The germline V gene encodes CDR1 WSHSY and CDR2 SAAADI. Trimming at V came to 2 bases and at J to 10 bases, leaving 8 bases not matched to a gene. CDR3 DNA sequence: TGCGCCAGCAGTGAGGAAACAGGGGTTAGACCCCAGCATTTT. It encodes CASSEETGVRPQHF.